This T cell receptor (beta chain) was identified in a study of CD8+ T cells in alopecia areata. Deletions cut 2 bases from V and 4 bases from J, with 13 bases between. This CDR3 region has 15 residues. Germline lookup yields CDR1 SGHRS and CDR2 YFSETQ. RNA extraction and reverse transcription yielded cDNA as sequencing template. Assay used: immunoSEQ multiplex PCR; TCRdb lists only in-frame clones, some missing. The sample records around 97,000 clones, around 59% being singletons. This clone was seen only once. The chain joins TRBV5-1 to TRBJ1-5, with a possible D match to TRBD1 (6 bases). The TCR sequence derives from a human donor in good health. Material: CD4+ T cells sorted from blood. CDR3 in amino acids: CASSFGGAKNQPQHF. In DNA form, the CDR3 reads TGCGCCAGCAGCTTTGGGGGCGCCAAGAATCAGCCCCAGCATTTT.